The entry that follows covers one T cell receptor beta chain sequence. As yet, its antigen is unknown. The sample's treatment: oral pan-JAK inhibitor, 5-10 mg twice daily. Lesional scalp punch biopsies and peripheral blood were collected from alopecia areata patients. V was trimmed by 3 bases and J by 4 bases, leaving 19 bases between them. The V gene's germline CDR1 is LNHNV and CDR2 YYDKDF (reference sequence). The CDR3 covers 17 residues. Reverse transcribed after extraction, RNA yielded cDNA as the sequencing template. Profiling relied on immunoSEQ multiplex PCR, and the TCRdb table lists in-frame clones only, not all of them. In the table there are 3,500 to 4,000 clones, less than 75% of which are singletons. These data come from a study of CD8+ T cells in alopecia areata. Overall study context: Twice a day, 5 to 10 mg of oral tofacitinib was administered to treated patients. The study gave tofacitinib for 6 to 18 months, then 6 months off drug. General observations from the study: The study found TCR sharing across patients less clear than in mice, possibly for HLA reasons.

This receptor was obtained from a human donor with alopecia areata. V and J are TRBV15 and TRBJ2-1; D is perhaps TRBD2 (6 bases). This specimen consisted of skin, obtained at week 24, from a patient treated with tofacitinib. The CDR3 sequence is CATSSLWVGLVYNEQFF. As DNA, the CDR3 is TGTGCCACCAGCAGTCTTTGGGTGGGACTCGTATACAATGAGCAGTTCTTC.